The 16 T cell receptor beta chains given below trace back to one sample, sequenced in a study of shared clonotypes between healthy human individuals. Produced via immunoSEQ multiplex PCR; TCRdb's table is partial and in-frame only. The sample carries some 320,000 clones, roughly 84% recorded once. Material for sequencing was memory CD8+ T cells sorted from blood. The subset here: CD45RO+ cells pooled with CCR7-negative TemRA cells. The receptors shown here come from a young man in good health.

This clone has just one count. The J gene is TRBJ2-7, the V gene TRBV11-2; TRBD1 matches 8 bases. The CDR3 is 16 amino acids. After removal of 1 base from V and 2 bases from J, the junction contained 7 bases not matched to a gene. Germline V lookup: CDR1 SGHAT, CDR2 FQNNGV. CDR3: CASSLGWDRRPYEQYF. The CDR3 nucleotides are TGTGCCAGCAGCTTAGGTTGGGACAGGAGACCCTACGAGCAGTACTTC.

The rearrangement links TRBV21-1 to TRBJ2-7; TRBD1 is taken as the D call from the table, unchecked against the DNA. TRBV21-1 is a recognized pseudogene. The length of the CDR3 is 12 residues. The CDR3 DNA sequence: TGTGCCAGCAGATCGACAGGGGACGAGCAGTACTTC. This codes for CASRSTGDEQYF.

The V call is TRBV6-4, the J call TRBJ2-1; 7 nucleotides align to TRBD1. CDR1 is MRHNA and CDR2 is SNTAGT in the germline V gene. The V gene end was trimmed by 10 bases and the J gene end by 6 bases; junction bases not matched to a gene: 3. This CDR3 is built from 11 residues. The CDR3 DNA follows: TGTGCCACGTCAGGGGGCAATGAGCAGTTCTTC. Its protein is CATSGGNEQFF.

The V call is TRBV5-8, the J call TRBJ2-7; D unresolved. This CDR3 comprises 15 residues. Trimming cost V 3 bases and J 0 bases, with 13 bases left between them. Per the germline V gene, CDR1 is SGHTS and CDR2 is YDEGEE. The CDR3 loop is CASSSPYLSSYEQYF. CDR3 coding DNA: TGTGCCAGCAGCTCCCCATACCTTAGCTCCTACGAGCAGTACTTC.

The chain links TRBV7-9 to TRBJ2-1; tentatively, D is TRBD1 (6 bases). The CDR3 consists of 14 residues. Germline V gene data show CDR1 as SEHNR and CDR2 as FQNEAQ (reference sequence). With 2 bases removed from V and 8 bases from J, the gap between germline ends came to 13 bases. The CDR3 region is CASSLPQGKDEQFF. DNA for the CDR3: TGTGCCAGCAGCTTACCGCAGGGGAAAGATGAGCAGTTCTTC. The entire variable domain, with the rest obtained from reference TRBV7-9 and TRBJ2-1, is as follows: DTGVSQNPRHKITKRGQNVTFRCDPISEHNRLYWYRQTLGQGPEFLTYFQNEAQLEKSRLLSDRFSAERPKGSFSTLEIQRTEQGDSAMYLCASSLPQGKDEQFFGPGTRLTVL.

CDR3 residues: CASSLGRGEVYEQYF. DNA of the CDR3: TGCGCCAGCAGCTTGGGTCGCGGGGAAGTGTACGAGCAGTACTTC. The J gene is TRBJ2-7, the V gene TRBV5-1, with TRBD2 as a possible D gene (6 bases). Germline V lookup: CDR1 SGHRS, CDR2 YFSETQ. This CDR3 contains 15 residues. With 0 bases removed from V and 4 bases from J, the gap between germline ends came to 14 bases.

CDR3 residues: CASSLTGTEPYEQYF. The DNA for the CDR3 is TGTGCCAGCAGTTTGACCGGGACGGAGCCCTACGAGCAGTACTTC. The gene calls are TRBV28 and TRBJ2-7; either TRBD1 or TRBD2 may fit D (5 bases each). Trimming pared 3 bases from V and 2 bases from J, leaving 14 bases between. The germline V gene has CDR1 MDHEN and CDR2 SYDVKM. CDR3 size: 15 residues. The entire variable domain, with the rest obtained from reference TRBV28 and TRBJ2-7, is as follows: DVKVTQSSRYLVKRTGEKVFLECVQDMDHENMFWYRQDPGLGLRLIYFSYDVKMKEKGDIPEGYSVSREKKERFSLILESASTNQTSMYLCASSLTGTEPYEQYFGPGTRLTVT.

This clone occurred a few times. The chain couples TRBV4-3 to TRBJ2-7; a possible D gene is TRBD2 (5 bases). Germline V gene data show CDR1 as LGHNA and CDR2 as YSLEER. CDR3 length: 16 amino acids. V gave up 2 bases and J gave up 3 bases, with 17 bases separating them. CDR3 sequence: CASSQNAEEFIYEQYF. The CDR3 DNA reads TGCGCCAGCAGCCAAAATGCGGAGGAGTTCATCTACGAGCAGTACTTC.

The genes are TRBV2 and TRBJ2-1; D is ambiguous. The V end was cut by 2 bases, the J end by 10 bases, with 3 bases between. Germline V gene data show CDR1 as SNHLY and CDR2 as FYNNEI. The CDR3 has 10 amino acids. The CDR3 nucleotides are TGTGCCAGCAGTGAAATGGAGCAGTTCTTC. Protein product: CASSEMEQFF.

V usage is TRBV6-1 and J usage is TRBJ1-2; TRBD1 is a possible D gene (6 bases). Trimming stripped 2 bases from V and 6 bases from J, with 10 bases between. CDR3 size: 13 residues. The V gene's germline CDR1 is MNHNS and CDR2 SASEGT. CDR3 nucleotide sequence: TGTGCCAGCAGTGAATGGGGGGCGCATGGCTACACCTTC. Its protein product is CASSEWGAHGYTF.

The V gene is TRBV10-2, the J gene TRBJ2-7; D gene unclear. The V end lost 2 bases, the J end lost 3 bases, and 17 bases lay between the germline ends. The germline CDR1 and CDR2 sequences are WSHSY and SAAADI. This CDR3 comprises 16 residues. Written as DNA, the CDR3 is TGCGCCAGCAGTGAGGAAACGGGCTTGGCCCACTACGAGCAGTACTTC. It translates to CASSEETGLAHYEQYF.

This clone has only one observation. This chain's CDR3 is CASRSSGSYNEQFF. The CDR3 nucleotides read TGTGCCAGCAGGTCTAGCGGCTCCTACAATGAGCAGTTCTTC. The rearrangement uses TRBV27 and TRBJ2-1, with 7 bases identical to TRBD2. CDR3 length equals 14 residues. V gave up 6 bases and J gave up 0 bases; unmatched junction bases: 2. The germline V gene has CDR1 MNHEY and CDR2 SMNVEV (reference sequence).

The chain couples TRBV7-1 to TRBJ1-2; 7 nucleotides line up with TRBD1. TRBV7-1 qualifies as an ORF whose function is uncertain. J gave up 4 bases and V 3 bases, and 2 bases lay outside the gene matches. This CDR3 comprises 13 residues. The chain's CDR3 is CASSSGQIYGYTF. DNA for the CDR3: TGTGCCAGCAGCTCGGGACAGATCTATGGCTACACCTTC.

The chain recombines TRBV5-4 with TRBJ1-1; unclear D gene. CDR1 and CDR2 from the germline V gene are SGHNT and YYREEE (reference sequence). V was cut by 2 bases and J by 1 base, with 6 bases left in between. The CDR3 runs to 13 residues. The CDR3 nucleotides are TGTGCCAGCAGCTTCCCAGAGAACACTGAAGCTTTCTTT. The encoded protein is CASSFPENTEAFF.

The V call is TRBV10-2, the J call TRBJ2-3; 12 nucleotides align to TRBD2. J gave up 0 bases and V 8 bases, and 12 bases lay outside the gene matches. CDR1 is WSHSY, CDR2 SAAADI, per germline. The length of the CDR3 is 18 residues. The CDR3 sequence is CASLGQAGLAGSTDTQYF. Written as DNA, the CDR3 is TGCGCCAGCTTAGGTCAGGCAGGACTAGCGGGGAGCACAGATACGCAGTATTTT.

Concerning this clone itself: A much larger clone differs by one base, so this may be a read error. In the same sample, other DNA sequences code for this CDR3. This chain joins TRBV13 and TRBJ2-7; 7 bases align to TRBD1. There are 12 residues in the CDR3. Germline assignment: CDR1 PRHDT and CDR2 FYEKMQ (reference sequence). V was clipped by 5 bases and J by 3 bases; unmatched bases: 1. CDR3 coding DNA: TGTGCCAGCAGCGGGGACAGCTACGAGCAGTACTTC. The encoded protein is CASSGDSYEQYF.